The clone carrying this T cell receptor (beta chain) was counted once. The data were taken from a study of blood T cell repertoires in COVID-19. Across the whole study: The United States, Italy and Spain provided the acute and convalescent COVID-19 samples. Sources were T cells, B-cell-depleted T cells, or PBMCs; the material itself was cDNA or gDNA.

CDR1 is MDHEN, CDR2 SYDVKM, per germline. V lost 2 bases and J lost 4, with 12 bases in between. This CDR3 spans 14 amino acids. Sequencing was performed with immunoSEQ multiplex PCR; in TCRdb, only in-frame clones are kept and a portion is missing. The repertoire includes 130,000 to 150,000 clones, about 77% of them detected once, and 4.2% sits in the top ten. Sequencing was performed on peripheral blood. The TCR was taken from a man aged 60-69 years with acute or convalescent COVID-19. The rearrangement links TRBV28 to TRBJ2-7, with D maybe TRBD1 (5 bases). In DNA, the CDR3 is TGTGCCAGCAGTTTAGTGGGGCAACGGTACGAGCAGTACTTC. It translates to CASSLVGQRYEQYF.